The 25 T cell receptor beta chains given below trace back to one sample, sequenced in a study of shared clonotypes between healthy human individuals. The method was immunoSEQ multiplex PCR; TCRdb's version includes in-frame clones alone and lacks a portion of them. In the table there are millions of clones, roughly 96% of which are singletons. Material for sequencing was naive CD4+ T cells sorted from blood. Noted subset: CD45RA+ positively selected. These receptors were collected from a man aged 18 to 35 in good health.

Comments on this clone: The same CDR3 arises from other DNA sequences in this sample as well. The V and J genes are TRBV18 and TRBJ1-1; the match to TRBD1 covers 9 bases. J gave up 3 bases and V 3 bases, and 2 bases lay outside the gene matches. The germline CDR1 and CDR2 sequences are KGHSH and LQKENI. CDR3 length: 14 amino acids. The CDR3 protein is CASSPGQGYTEAFF. The CDR3 region has the DNA TGTGCCAGCTCACCCGGACAGGGGTACACTGAAGCTTTCTTT.

Of note for this clone: Distinct nucleotide sequences in the sample also encode this CDR3. The chain is built from TRBV2 and TRBJ2-7; 8 bases fit TRBD1. Per germline, CDR1 SNHLY and CDR2 FYNNEI. J gave up 1 base and V 4 bases, and 3 bases lay outside the gene matches. CDR3 length: 14 amino acids. DNA for the CDR3: TGTGCCAGCAGTGTCGACAGGGGATCCTACGAGCAGTACTTC. Translating it yields CASSVDRGSYEQYF.

This sequence joins TRBV5-1 and TRBJ2-1; 10 nucleotides match TRBD2. Germline V gives CDR1 SGHRS, CDR2 YFSETQ. Losses at the gene ends were 2 bases for V and 3 bases for J; bases not matched to a gene: 14. The CDR3 is 19 amino acids. CDR3 nucleotides: TGCGCCAGCAGCTTTCGACTCTATTGGACTAGCGGCTACTACAATGAGCAGTTCTTC. Protein: CASSFRLYWTSGYYNEQFF.

The J gene is TRBJ1-6, the V gene TRBV7-9; a weak D match, TRBD1 (5 bases). V dropped 5 bases and J dropped 9 bases, with 17 bases sitting between them. The V gene's germline CDR1 is SEHNR and CDR2 FQNEAQ (reference sequence). This CDR3 is 15 amino acids long. CDR3 DNA: TGTGCCAGCAGCGTCCAAGGGACGGTGGGTTCACCCCTCCACTTT. Amino acids: CASSVQGTVGSPLHF.

On this clone itself: A read error may explain this, as a much larger clone is one base away. The chain recombines TRBV20-1 with TRBJ2-1, with 10 bases aligning to TRBD2. The junction had 6 bases not matched to a gene; V was cut back by 7 bases and J by 12 bases. From germline, CDR1 is DFQATT and CDR2 SNEGSKA (reference sequence). The CDR3 extends over 11 amino acids. For the CDR3, the DNA is TGCAGTGTCATGAGACTAGCGGGGCAGTTCTTC. Translating gives CSVMRLAGQFF.

This sequence joins TRBV7-2 and TRBJ2-7, with TRBD1 identical over 9 bases. V lost 3 bases to trimming and J lost 3 bases; unmatched junction nucleotides: 6. CDR1 is SGHTA and CDR2 is FQGNSA in the germline V gene. The CDR3 sequence is 15 residues long. The CDR3 coding sequence is TGTGCCAGCAGCTTTACCGGGACAGGGTACTACGAGCAGTACTTC. Translation: CASSFTGTGYYEQYF. Together with reference TRBV7-2 and TRBJ2-7, the CDR3 gives the full variable domain: GAGVSQSPSNKVTEKGKDVELRCDPISGHTALYWYRQSLGQGLEFLIYFQGNSAPDKSGLPSDRFSAERTGGSVSTLTIQRTQQEDSAVYLCASSFTGTGYYEQYFGPGTRLTVT.

The chain is built from TRBV4-1 and TRBJ1-2; D is unresolved. The CDR3 contains 16 residues. CDR1 is MGHRA and CDR2 is YSYEKL in the germline V gene. With 0 bases removed from V and 6 bases from J, the gap between germline ends came to 17 bases. The CDR3 DNA sequence: TGCGCCAGCAGCCAAGACGCGGCGGGGAAAAGGGATGGCTACACCTTC. It yields the protein CASSQDAAGKRDGYTF.

The V and J genes are TRBV2 and TRBJ2-2; 12 nucleotides align to TRBD2. The J segment lost 7 bases and the V segment lost 7 bases, leaving 13 bases of the junction unmatched. CDR1 SNHLY and CDR2 FYNNEI come from the germline V gene. The CDR3 runs to 17 residues. The CDR3 nucleotides are TGTGCCAGCACTCCCCGGGCTAGCGGGAGGGCCAACGGGGAGCTGTTTTTT. It yields the protein CASTPRASGRANGELFF.

The chain employs TRBV1 and TRBJ1-2; the table's D call, TRBD1, has no DNA check behind it. TRBV1 is deemed a pseudogene. The CDR3 extends over 15 amino acids. CDR3 nucleotides: TGCACCAGCAGCCAAGATCTAGGCCAGGGGTATGGCTACACCTTC. The encoded protein is CTSSQDLGQGYGYTF.

This chain connects TRBV10-1 to TRBJ2-2, with TRBD1 as a possible D gene (6 bases). Per the germline V gene, CDR1 is WNHNN and CDR2 is SYGVQD (reference sequence). CDR3 length: 14 amino acids. Trimming cost V 5 bases and J 9 bases, with 16 bases left between them. The chain's CDR3 is CASSPTKGHRELFF. The DNA of the CDR3 is TGCGCCAGCAGTCCTACTAAGGGACACCGGGAGCTGTTTTTT.

This clone was observed at least ten times. The chain joins TRBV2 to TRBJ1-2; no definite D call. The V end was cut by 7 bases, the J end by 8 bases, with 17 bases between. This CDR3 contains 13 residues. CDR1 and CDR2 from the germline V gene are SNHLY and FYNNEI. CDR3 sequence reads: CASKTEVMGGYTF. For the CDR3, the DNA is TGTGCCAGCAAGACGGAGGTTATGGGCGGCTACACCTTC.

V gene TRBV13 combines with J gene TRBJ2-1; D gene uncertain. The germline gives CDR1 PRHDT, CDR2 FYEKMQ (reference sequence). The germline V and J ends were trimmed by 5 bases and 5 bases, with 7 bases remaining between them. The CDR3 extends over 12 amino acids. CDR3 sequence reads: CASSLPDNEQFF. The CDR3 DNA reads as TGTGCCAGCAGCCTCCCAGACAATGAGCAGTTCTTC. The entire variable domain, with the rest obtained from reference TRBV13 and TRBJ2-1, is as follows: AAGVIQSPRHLIKEKRETATLKCYPIPRHDTVYWYQQGPGQDPQFLISFYEKMQSDKGSIPDRFSAQQFSDYHSELNMSSLELGDSALYFCASSLPDNEQFFGPGTRLTVL.

The chain recombines TRBV5-8 with TRBJ1-3, with 7 bases identical to TRBD1. This CDR3 has 15 residues. V was pared by 2 bases and J by 3 bases, with 5 bases of the junction left unmatched. Germline V gives CDR1 SGHTS, CDR2 YDEGEE. The CDR3 region has the DNA TGTGCCAGCAGCTTACCAGACAGGGATGGAAACACCATATATTTT. This codes for CASSLPDRDGNTIYF.

The V gene is TRBV5-1, the J gene TRBJ1-4; a possible D gene is TRBD1 (6 bases). There are 14 residues in the CDR3. The germline V gene has CDR1 SGHRS and CDR2 YFSETQ. The V end was cut by 4 bases, the J end by 4 bases, with 11 bases between. As DNA, the CDR3 is TGCGCCAGCAGCCTGACAGGTCTTAATGAAAAACTGTTTTTT. As protein: CASSLTGLNEKLFF.

CDR3 region: CASNTEGDNSPLHF. In DNA form, the CDR3 reads TGTGCCAGCAATACAGAAGGGGACAATTCACCCCTCCACTTT. This chain uses TRBV9 with TRBJ1-6; maybe TRBD1 (5 bases). This CDR3 region has 14 residues. The V and J ends lost 6 bases and 7 bases respectively, with 14 bases between them. Germline CDR1 SGDLS, CDR2 YYNGEE.

This clone was detected once. Within the sample, other DNA sequences also encode this same CDR3. This chain connects TRBV9 to TRBJ1-5; D remains unclear. Germline CDR1 and CDR2: SGDLS and YYNGEE. This CDR3 has 15 residues. V lost 0 bases to trimming and J lost 0 bases, with 7 bases between them. The CDR3 sequence: CASSVEGYSNQPQHF. The CDR3 coding sequence is TGTGCCAGCAGCGTAGAAGGGTATAGCAATCAGCCCCAGCATTTT.

This clone was recorded at least ten times. The rearrangement uses TRBV25-1 and TRBJ2-7; no reliable D call. Germline CDR1 is MGHDK and CDR2 is SYGVNS. CDR3 size: 12 residues. V lost 10 bases and J lost 6, with 16 bases in between. CDR3 nucleotides: TGTGCCACCTCGGGCCCTACAACCGAGCAGTACTTC. This gives the protein CATSGPTTEQYF.

V is TRBV18 and J is TRBJ2-5, with TRBD1 matching 9 bases. The CDR3 spans 18 residues. The germline V gene has CDR1 KGHSH and CDR2 LQKENI. V lost 2 bases and J lost 2; bases outside the gene matches: 12. The CDR3 DNA is TGTGCCAGCTCACCAACGCCGAAGACAGGGGGAGGGCAAGAGACCCAGTACTTC. Protein sequence: CASSPTPKTGGGQETQYF.

This rearrangement joins TRBV5-6 to TRBJ1-1, with 8 bases matching TRBD1. V shed 2 bases, J shed 0 bases, and the junction held 3 bases outside the gene matches. Germline-derived CDR1 and CDR2 are SGHDT and YYEEEE. This CDR3 has 15 residues. The CDR3 here is CASSLKDRVNTEAFF. The CDR3 DNA reads as TGTGCCAGCAGCTTAAAGGACAGGGTGAACACTGAAGCTTTCTTT. The whole variable domain, remainder taken from reference TRBV5-6 and TRBJ1-1, is DAGVTQSPTHLIKTRGQQVTLRCSPKSGHDTVSWYQQALGQGPQFIFQYYEEEERQRGNFPDRFSGHQFPNYSSELNVNALLLGDSALYLCASSLKDRVNTEAFFGQGTRLTVV.

V usage is TRBV18 and J usage is TRBJ2-2; 14 nucleotides agree with TRBD2. This CDR3 contains 19 residues. Germline V gene lookup returns CDR1 KGHSH and CDR2 LQKENI. V was pared by 1 base and J by 0 bases, with 4 bases of the junction left unmatched. The CDR3 nucleotides are TGTGCCAGCTCACCACGCATGACTAGCGGGGGGGCGAACACCGGGGAGCTGTTTTTT. Translating it yields CASSPRMTSGGANTGELFF.

The V and J genes are TRBV4-3 and TRBJ2-6, with unresolved D. The CDR3 totals 19 residues. Germline V gives CDR1 LGHNA, CDR2 YSLEER. With 0 bases removed from V and 0 bases from J, the gap between germline ends came to 15 bases. CDR3: CASSQDGPLQSSGANVLTF. As DNA, the CDR3 is TGCGCCAGCAGCCAAGATGGACCGCTACAGAGCTCTGGGGCCAACGTCCTGACTTTC.

This clone was observed a handful of times. The gene calls are TRBV6-1 and TRBJ2-3, with 10 bases identical to TRBD1. The CDR3 runs to 18 residues. V was pared by 2 bases and J by 2 bases, with 10 bases of the junction left unmatched. Per the germline V gene, CDR1 is MNHNS and CDR2 is SASEGT. CDR3 loop: CASSEFTLTGGVTDTQYF. CDR3 in DNA: TGTGCCAGCAGTGAATTCACTCTGACAGGGGGCGTCACAGATACGCAGTATTTT.

The chain combines TRBV7-8 with TRBJ1-1; D unclear. Germline lookup yields CDR1 SGHVS and CDR2 FQNEAQ. V shed 3 bases and J shed 1 base, with 12 bases lying between them. The CDR3 spans 15 residues. CDR3 sequence: CASSFEGAGNTEAFF. CDR3 DNA: TGTGCCAGCAGCTTTGAGGGCGCGGGGAACACTGAAGCTTTCTTT.

J is TRBJ1-4 and V is TRBV7-2; D perhaps matches TRBD1 (6 bases). This CDR3 is built from 14 residues. The germline CDR1 and CDR2 sequences are SGHTA and FQGNSA. The V end lost 5 bases, the J end lost 6 bases, and 13 bases lay between the germline ends. CDR3: CASSKDRWDEKLFF. In DNA, the CDR3 is TGTGCCAGCAGCAAAGACAGGTGGGATGAAAAACTGTTTTTT. Using reference TRBV7-2 and TRBJ1-4 for the parts outside the CDR3, the full variable domain is GAGVSQSPSNKVTEKGKDVELRCDPISGHTALYWYRQSLGQGLEFLIYFQGNSAPDKSGLPSDRFSAERTGGSVSTLTIQRTQQEDSAVYLCASSKDRWDEKLFFGSGTQLSVL.

The V and J genes are TRBV7-2 and TRBJ2-7, with 12 nucleotides matching TRBD1. CDR1 SGHTA and CDR2 FQGNSA come from the germline V gene. Trimming cost V 5 bases and J 10 bases; bases outside gene matches: 9. CDR3 size: 14 residues. The CDR3 DNA follows: TGTGCCAGCAGCCCTTCAGGGACAGGGGGCGGACAGTACTTC. It yields the protein CASSPSGTGGGQYF.